One and the same sample provided the 28 T cell receptor beta chains below, sequenced in a study of blood T cell repertoires in COVID-19. Generated by immunoSEQ multiplex PCR, the TCRdb table keeps only in-frame clones and is missing some. Of about 70,000 clones in the sample, less than 90% were seen once. The sequenced sample consisted of peripheral blood. The receptors were gathered from an elderly man with acute or convalescent COVID-19.

This clone came up once. This sequence joins TRBV11-3 and TRBJ2-1, with D possibly being TRBD2 (6 bases). Germline lookup yields CDR1 SGHNT and CDR2 YENEEA. V lost 0 bases, J lost 9 bases, and 12 bases lay in between. The CDR3 is 14 amino acids. CDR3 bases: TGTGCCAGCAGCTTAGATGGCGGGAAGAGTGAGCAGTTCTTC. Amino acids: CASSLDGGKSEQFF.

The genes are TRBV6-5 and TRBJ2-7, with a tentative D call TRBD2 (5 bases). The ends were cut back, 7 bases at V and 5 bases at J, with 18 bases in the middle. CDR1 is MNHEY and CDR2 is SVGAGI in the germline V gene. CDR3 length equals 14 residues. CDR3 in DNA: TGTGCCAGCATAGGATTTGAGGGTACCCACGAGCAGTACTTC. Encoded protein: CASIGFEGTHEQYF.

The chain is built from TRBV24-1 and TRBJ1-1, with 9 bases that match TRBD1. This CDR3 has 19 residues. The V gene's germline CDR1 is KGHDR and CDR2 SFDVKD. V gave up 3 bases and J gave up 1 base; unmatched junction bases: 14. The CDR3 protein is CATSDTLRNRGQGNTEAFF. CDR3 coding DNA: TGTGCCACCAGTGATACCCTGAGGAACAGGGGGCAGGGGAACACTGAAGCTTTCTTT.

This chain uses TRBV28 with TRBJ2-7; 10 bases are shared with TRBD1. Germline CDR1 and CDR2: MDHEN and SYDVKM. Losses at the gene ends were 5 bases for V and 5 bases for J; bases not matched to a gene: 9. The CDR3 loop spans 15 amino acids. The CDR3 nucleotides are TGTGCCAGCAGTCCCGGCGGGACAGGGGACCACGAGCAGTACTTC. Translated, it gives CASSPGGTGDHEQYF. Looking up the rest from reference TRBV28 and TRBJ2-7 gives the full variable domain: DVKVTQSSRYLVKRTGEKVFLECVQDMDHENMFWYRQDPGLGLRLIYFSYDVKMKEKGDIPEGYSVSREKKERFSLILESASTNQTSMYLCASSPGGTGDHEQYFGPGTRLTVT.

The gene calls are TRBV6-5 and TRBJ2-2; 7 bases fit TRBD2. CDR1 and CDR2 from the germline V gene are MNHEY and SVGAGI. Trimming removed 0 bases from V and 8 bases from J; junction bases left unmatched: 9. The CDR3 extends over 16 amino acids. CDR3 DNA sequence: TGTGCCAGCAGTTACTCGACGGCGGGAGTATCTGGGGAGCTGTTTTTT. Protein sequence: CASSYSTAGVSGELFF.

A few counts support this clone. The genes are TRBV7-2 and TRBJ1-4; 7 bases align to TRBD1. Germline CDR1 SGHTA, CDR2 FQGNSA. The V and J ends lost 0 bases and 7 bases, in that order; junction bases with no gene match: 2. The CDR3 runs 14 residues. CDR3 nucleotides: TGTGCCAGCAGCTTAGCGCACAGGGGTGAAAAACTGTTTTTT. Translation: CASSLAHRGEKLFF.

The chain combines TRBV3-1 (or the pseudogene TRBV3-2) with TRBJ2-1, with 10 bases lining up with TRBD2. The CDR3 consists of 19 residues. Germline V CDR1 and CDR2: LGHDT, YNNKEL (reference sequence). Germline trimming cut 4 bases from V and 7 bases from J; bases unmatched to any gene: 19. The CDR3 is CASSRVAGGPQWKGNEQFF. The CDR3 DNA reads TGTGCCAGCAGCCGAGTAGCGGGAGGTCCCCAGTGGAAGGGAAATGAGCAGTTCTTC.

The sample holds one count of this clone. The V gene is TRBV4-2, the J gene TRBJ2-3; D is possibly TRBD2 (5 bases). CDR3 length: 15 residues. The V end was cut by 4 bases, the J end by 3 bases, with 14 bases between. Germline CDR1 is LGHNA and CDR2 is YNFKEQ. The DNA for the CDR3 is TGTGCCAGCAGCCCCGGACTGCGTGGTACAGATACGCAGTATTTT. Its translation: CASSPGLRGTDTQYF.

This clone was seen only a few times. The chain carries TRBV19 and TRBJ1-1; D call uncertain. V shed 5 bases and J shed 3 bases, with 7 bases lying between them. This CDR3 comprises 12 residues. The V gene's germline CDR1 is LNHDA and CDR2 SQIVND (reference sequence). CDR3 region: CASSFPDTEAFF. Written as DNA, the CDR3 is TGTGCCAGTAGTTTCCCGGACACTGAAGCTTTCTTT.

The genes are TRBV7-9 and TRBJ1-1; D call uncertain. Trimming pared 1 base from V and 1 base from J, leaving 16 bases between. The CDR3 is made up of 17 amino acids. From germline, CDR1 is SEHNR and CDR2 FQNEAQ (reference sequence). The CDR3 region is CASSLVVGRIGNTEAFF. The DNA of the CDR3 is TGTGCCAGCAGCTTAGTAGTCGGGAGGATCGGGAACACTGAAGCTTTCTTT.

The CDR3, as DNA: TGTGCCAGCAGGGGACGGGACAGGGACTCCTACGAGCAGTACTTC. It is translated as CASRGRDRDSYEQYF. The chain has TRBV6-6 and TRBJ2-7, with TRBD1 matching 9 bases. V lost 6 bases and J lost 0; bases outside the gene matches: 6. Germline-derived CDR1 and CDR2 are MNHNY and SVGAGI (reference sequence). The CDR3 length is 15 residues.

This clone has a handful of counts. The chain uses TRBV5-1 and TRBJ2-7, with 9 bases lining up with TRBD2. This CDR3 comprises 15 residues. The germline CDR1 and CDR2 sequences are SGHRS and YFSETQ. Trimming removed 6 bases from V and 2 bases from J; junction bases left unmatched: 9. The CDR3 sequence: CASNKGTSRPYEQYF. The CDR3 nucleotides read TGCGCCAGCAATAAGGGGACTAGCCGCCCCTACGAGCAGTACTTC.

The CDR3 here is CASSEAAGPEAFF. CDR3 coding DNA: TGTGCCAGCAGTGAAGCGGCAGGGCCGGAAGCTTTCTTT. The chain couples TRBV6-1 to TRBJ1-1; tentatively, D is TRBD1 (5 bases). V lost 0 bases to trimming and J lost 8 bases, with 10 bases between them. Germline V gives CDR1 MNHNS, CDR2 SASEGT. The CDR3 has 13 amino acids.

This clone was picked up one time. The CDR3 nucleotides are TGTGCCAGTAGTACCACAGGGGGAATAAATGAAGCTTTCTTT. Protein sequence: CASSTTGGINEAFF. The rearrangement uses TRBV19 and TRBJ1-1; 8 nucleotides match TRBD1. Unmatched junction bases numbered 8, after V lost 4 bases and J lost 7 bases. The germline V gene encodes CDR1 LNHDA and CDR2 SQIVND (reference sequence). This CDR3 is built from 14 residues.

The gene calls are TRBV5-6 and TRBJ2-5; 14 bases are a match to TRBD2. With V trimmed by 1 base and J by 5 bases, 7 bases remained unmatched. This CDR3 contains 17 residues. Germline CDR1 reads SGHDT; CDR2 reads YYEEEE. The CDR3 nucleotides read TGTGCCAGCAGCTTGAGACTAGCGGGAGGGCTGAGTGAGACCCAGTACTTC. Translated, it gives CASSLRLAGGLSETQYF.

This clone was detected only once. V gene TRBV5-1 combines with J gene TRBJ2-2; D is perhaps TRBD2 (5 bases). V lost 3 bases to trimming and J lost 1 base, with 10 bases between them. The CDR3 is 15 amino acids. Germline lookup yields CDR1 SGHRS and CDR2 YFSETQ. The CDR3 reads CASSSGSLNTGELFF. The CDR3 bases are TGCGCCAGCAGCTCGGGGAGCCTGAACACCGGGGAGCTGTTTTTT.

CDR3 amino acids: CATSDRRTSAGELFF. The CDR3 bases are TGTGCCACCAGTGATAGGAGGACGAGCGCCGGGGAGCTGTTTTTT. V usage is TRBV24-1 and J usage is TRBJ2-2, with D possibly being TRBD2 (5 bases). Germline CDR1 reads KGHDR; CDR2 reads SFDVKD. Between the trimmed V and J ends, which lost 3 bases and 6 bases, there was a span of 13 bases. The CDR3 loop spans 15 amino acids.

The genes are TRBV21-1 and TRBJ1-2; TRBD1 reflects the table's D call only, with no check against the DNA. TRBV21-1 is deemed a pseudogene. The CDR3 length is 14 residues. CDR3 region: CASRGPGQNYGYTF. CDR3 coding DNA: TGTGCCAGCAGGGGACCGGGACAGAACTATGGCTACACCTTC.

This chain links TRBV19 with TRBJ1-5, with unresolved D. This CDR3 comprises 17 residues. From germline, CDR1 is LNHDA and CDR2 SQIVND (reference sequence). V was shortened by 7 bases and J by 1 base, with 20 bases between the two germline ends. As DNA, the CDR3 is TGTGCCAGTAAAGGTCGAGGAGGACGGAGGAGCAATCAGCCCCAGCATTTT. Its translation: CASKGRGGRRSNQPQHF. The full variable domain, with the rest looked up from reference TRBV19 and TRBJ1-5, is DGGITQSPKYLFRKEGQNVTLSCEQNLNHDAMYWYRQDPGQGLRLIYYSQIVNDFQKGDIAEGYSVSREKKESFPLTVTSAQKNPTAFYLCASKGRGGRRSNQPQHFGDGTRLSIL.

The rearrangement joins TRBV11-2 to TRBJ2-1, with D possibly being TRBD2 (6 bases). CDR1 and CDR2 from the germline V gene are SGHAT and FQNNGV. This CDR3 spans 15 amino acids. Deletions cut 3 bases from V and 0 bases from J, with 9 bases between. The CDR3 DNA sequence: TGTGCCAGCAGCTTTACGCGGGGCTCCTACAATGAGCAGTTCTTC. Translation: CASSFTRGSYNEQFF.

The count of this clone is one. The rearrangement links TRBV5-1 to TRBJ2-7; D is possibly TRBD2 (6 bases). The CDR3 sequence is 15 residues long. Germline V CDR1 and CDR2: SGHRS, YFSETQ. Trimming cost V 0 bases and J 0 bases, with 10 bases left between them. The CDR3 DNA reads TGCGCCAGCAGCTTGGTGGCGGGAAGCTCCTACGAGCAGTACTTC. Protein sequence: CASSLVAGSSYEQYF.

J is TRBJ1-2 and V is TRBV9, with unresolved D. V lost 4 bases and J 4 bases, leaving 8 bases between the germline ends. The CDR3 length is 12 residues. Per germline, CDR1 SGDLS and CDR2 YYNGEE. In DNA, the CDR3 is TGTGCCAGCAGCCGAGAAACCTATGGCTACACCTTC. Its protein is CASSRETYGYTF.

The gene calls are TRBV11-2 and TRBJ2-1; 7 bases are a match to TRBD1. CDR3 length equals 13 residues. After removal of 5 bases from V and 10 bases from J, the junction contained 8 bases not matched to a gene. CDR1 is SGHAT, CDR2 FQNNGV, per germline. The CDR3 nucleotides are TGTGCCAGCAGCCCTGGGTCAGGGGGAGAGCAGTTCTTC. It is translated as CASSPGSGGEQFF.

CDR3 bases: TGTGCCAGCAGTTTAATCGGACAGCTTAATGAAAAACTGTTTTTT. This codes for CASSLIGQLNEKLFF. The chain has TRBV27 and TRBJ1-4; a weak D match, TRBD1 (6 bases). Trimming cost V 2 bases and J 4 bases, with 11 bases left between them. CDR3 size: 15 residues. Germline V gene data show CDR1 as MNHEY and CDR2 as SMNVEV (reference sequence).

This chain connects TRBV27 to TRBJ1-6; 7 bases map to TRBD1. CDR1 is MNHEY, CDR2 SMNVEV, per germline (reference sequence). J gave up 4 bases and V 6 bases, and 6 bases lay outside the gene matches. The CDR3 sequence is 15 residues long. The CDR3 protein is CASSALQGYNSPLHF. CDR3 nucleotide sequence: TGTGCCAGCAGCGCCCTACAGGGGTATAATTCACCCCTCCACTTT.

The chain is built from TRBV7-2 and TRBJ2-3; the match to TRBD2 covers 8 bases. CDR3 length equals 16 residues. Trimming took 1 base from V and 3 from J; bases not matched to a gene: 6. The germline gives CDR1 SGHTA, CDR2 FQGNSA. Here the CDR3 reads CASSLGLARRTDTQYF. The CDR3 nucleotides read TGTGCCAGCAGCTTAGGACTAGCGCGTCGAACAGATACGCAGTATTTT.

The gene calls are TRBV5-1 and TRBJ2-3; TRBD2 matches 7 bases. Germline CDR1 and CDR2: SGHRS and YFSETQ. With V trimmed by 1 base and J by 2 bases, 4 bases remained unmatched. CDR3 length equals 15 residues. The CDR3 loop is CASSLQSGNTDTQYF. Written as DNA, the CDR3 is TGCGCCAGCAGCTTGCAAAGCGGGAACACAGATACGCAGTATTTT.

This clone was observed a handful of times. The chain has TRBV25-1 and TRBJ1-3; 7 bases are shared with TRBD1. In germline, CDR1 is MGHDK, CDR2 SYGVNS. V shed 4 bases, J shed 2 bases, and the junction held 8 bases outside the gene matches. The CDR3 runs to 16 residues. CDR3 sequence (DNA): TGTGCCAGCAGTGTAGGGGCCGGGACAGCTGGAAACACCATATATTTT. Its translation is CASSVGAGTAGNTIYF.